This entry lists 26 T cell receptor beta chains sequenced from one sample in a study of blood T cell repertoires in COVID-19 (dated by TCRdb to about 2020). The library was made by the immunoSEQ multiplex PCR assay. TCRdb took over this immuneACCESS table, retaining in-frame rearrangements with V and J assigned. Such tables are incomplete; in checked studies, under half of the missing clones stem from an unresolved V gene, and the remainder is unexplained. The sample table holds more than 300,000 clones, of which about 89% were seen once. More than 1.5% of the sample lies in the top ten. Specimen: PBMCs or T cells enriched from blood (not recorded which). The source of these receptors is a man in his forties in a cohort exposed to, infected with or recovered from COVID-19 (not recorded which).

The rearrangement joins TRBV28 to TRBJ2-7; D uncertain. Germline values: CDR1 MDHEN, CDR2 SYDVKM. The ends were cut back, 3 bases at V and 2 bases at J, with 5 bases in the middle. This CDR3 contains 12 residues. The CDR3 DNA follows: TGTGCCAGCAGTTTGGGCGCCTACGAGCAGTACTTC. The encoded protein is CASSLGAYEQYF.

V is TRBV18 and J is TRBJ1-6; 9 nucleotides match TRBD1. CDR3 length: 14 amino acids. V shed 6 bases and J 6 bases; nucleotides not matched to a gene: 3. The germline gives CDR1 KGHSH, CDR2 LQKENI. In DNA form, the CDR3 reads TGTGCCAGCTCGCTGGACAGGGGTAATTCACCCCTCCACTTT. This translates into CASSLDRGNSPLHF.

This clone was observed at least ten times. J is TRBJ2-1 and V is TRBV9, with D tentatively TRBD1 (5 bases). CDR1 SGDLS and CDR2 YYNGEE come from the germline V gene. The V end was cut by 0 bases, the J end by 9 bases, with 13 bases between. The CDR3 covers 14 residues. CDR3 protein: CASSVETGTGEQFF. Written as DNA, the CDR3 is TGTGCCAGCAGCGTAGAAACAGGTACAGGTGAGCAGTTCTTC.

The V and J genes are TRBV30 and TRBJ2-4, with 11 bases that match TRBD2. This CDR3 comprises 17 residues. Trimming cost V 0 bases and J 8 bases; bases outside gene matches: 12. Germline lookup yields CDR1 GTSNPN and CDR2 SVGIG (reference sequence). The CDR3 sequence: CAWSVGLTSGTRDIQYF. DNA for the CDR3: TGTGCCTGGAGTGTAGGTTTGACTAGCGGGACGAGGGACATTCAGTACTTC.

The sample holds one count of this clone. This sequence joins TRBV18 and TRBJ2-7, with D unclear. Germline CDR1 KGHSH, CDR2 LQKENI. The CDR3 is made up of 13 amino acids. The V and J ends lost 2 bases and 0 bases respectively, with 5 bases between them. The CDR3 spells CASSPKHSYEQYF. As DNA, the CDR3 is TGTGCCAGCTCACCAAAGCACTCCTACGAGCAGTACTTC.

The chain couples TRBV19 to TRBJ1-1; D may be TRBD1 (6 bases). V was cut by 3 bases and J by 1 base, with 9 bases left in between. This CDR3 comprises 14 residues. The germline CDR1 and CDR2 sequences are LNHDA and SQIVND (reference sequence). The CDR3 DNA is TGTGCCAGTAGTATTCTGGGGGCGAACACTGAAGCTTTCTTT. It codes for CASSILGANTEAFF.

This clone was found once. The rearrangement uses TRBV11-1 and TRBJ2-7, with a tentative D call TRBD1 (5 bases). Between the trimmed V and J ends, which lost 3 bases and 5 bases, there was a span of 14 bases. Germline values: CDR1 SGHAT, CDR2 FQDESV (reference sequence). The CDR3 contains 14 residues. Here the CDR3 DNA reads TGTGCCAGCAGCTTTGCGGCAAAAGGGGACGAGCAGTACTTC. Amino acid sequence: CASSFAAKGDEQYF. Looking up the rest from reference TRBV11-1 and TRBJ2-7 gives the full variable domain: EAEVAQSPRYKITEKSQAVAFWCDPISGHATLYWYRQILGQGPELLVQFQDESVVDDSQLPKDRFSAERLKGVDSTLKIQPAELGDSAMYLCASSFAAKGDEQYFGPGTRLTVT.

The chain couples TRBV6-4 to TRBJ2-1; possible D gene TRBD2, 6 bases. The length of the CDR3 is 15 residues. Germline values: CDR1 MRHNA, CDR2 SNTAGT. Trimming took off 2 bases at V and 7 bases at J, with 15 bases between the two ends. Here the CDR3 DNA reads TGTGCCAGCAGTGACGCGGAGGGAGGTGGGAATGAGCAGTTCTTC. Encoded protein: CASSDAEGGGNEQFF.

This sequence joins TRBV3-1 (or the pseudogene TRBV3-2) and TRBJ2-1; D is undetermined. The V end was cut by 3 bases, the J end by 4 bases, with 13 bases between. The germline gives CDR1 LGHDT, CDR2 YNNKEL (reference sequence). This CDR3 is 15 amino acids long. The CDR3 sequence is CASSQNSMLYNEQFF. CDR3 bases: TGTGCCAGCAGCCAGAATAGTATGTTATACAATGAGCAGTTCTTC.

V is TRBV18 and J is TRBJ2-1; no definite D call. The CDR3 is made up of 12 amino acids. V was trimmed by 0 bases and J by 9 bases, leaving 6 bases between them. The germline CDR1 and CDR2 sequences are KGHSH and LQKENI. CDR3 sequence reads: CASSPPGSEQFF. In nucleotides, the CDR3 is TGTGCCAGCTCACCACCGGGCAGTGAGCAGTTCTTC.

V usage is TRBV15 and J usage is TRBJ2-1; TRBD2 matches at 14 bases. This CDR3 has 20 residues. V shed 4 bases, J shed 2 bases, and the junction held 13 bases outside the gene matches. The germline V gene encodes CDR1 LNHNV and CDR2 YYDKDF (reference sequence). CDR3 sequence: CATSMIPGTSGSVAYNEQFF. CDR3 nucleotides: TGTGCCACCAGCATGATACCCGGGACTAGCGGGAGTGTCGCCTACAATGAGCAGTTCTTC.

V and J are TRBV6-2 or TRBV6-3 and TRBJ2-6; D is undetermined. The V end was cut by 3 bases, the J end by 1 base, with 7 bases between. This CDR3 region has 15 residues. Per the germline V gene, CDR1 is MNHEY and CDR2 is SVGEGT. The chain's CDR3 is CASSYRDSGANVLTF. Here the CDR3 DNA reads TGTGCCAGCAGTTATAGAGATTCTGGGGCCAACGTCCTGACTTTC.

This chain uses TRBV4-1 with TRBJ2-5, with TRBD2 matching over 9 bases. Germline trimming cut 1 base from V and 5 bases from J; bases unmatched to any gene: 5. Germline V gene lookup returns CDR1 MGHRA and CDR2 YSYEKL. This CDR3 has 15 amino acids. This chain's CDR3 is CASSQGRLAGETQYF. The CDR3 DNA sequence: TGCGCCAGCAGCCAAGGCCGCCTAGCGGGGGAGACCCAGTACTTC.

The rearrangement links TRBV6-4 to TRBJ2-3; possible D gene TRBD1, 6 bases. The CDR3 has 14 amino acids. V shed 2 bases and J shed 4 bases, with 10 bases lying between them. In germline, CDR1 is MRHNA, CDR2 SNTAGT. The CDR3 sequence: CASSDRGGADTQYF. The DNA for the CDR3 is TGTGCCAGCAGTGACAGAGGGGGTGCAGATACGCAGTATTTT.

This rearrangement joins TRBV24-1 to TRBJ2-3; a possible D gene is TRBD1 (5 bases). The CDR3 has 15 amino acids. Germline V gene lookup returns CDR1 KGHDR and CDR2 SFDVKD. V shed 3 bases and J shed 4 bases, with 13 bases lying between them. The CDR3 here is CATSDVSGKADTQYF. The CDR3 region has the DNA TGTGCCACCAGTGATGTTTCAGGGAAGGCAGATACGCAGTATTTT.

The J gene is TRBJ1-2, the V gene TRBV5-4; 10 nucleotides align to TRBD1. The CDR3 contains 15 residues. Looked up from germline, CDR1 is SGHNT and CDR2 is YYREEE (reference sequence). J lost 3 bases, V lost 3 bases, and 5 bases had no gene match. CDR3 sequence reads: CASSSRTGGDYGYTF. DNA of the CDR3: TGTGCCAGCAGCTCACGGACAGGGGGAGACTATGGCTACACCTTC.

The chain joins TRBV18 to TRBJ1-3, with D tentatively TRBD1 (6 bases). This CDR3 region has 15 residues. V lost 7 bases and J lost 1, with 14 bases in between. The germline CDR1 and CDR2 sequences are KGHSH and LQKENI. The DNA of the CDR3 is TGTGCCAGCTGCACGCTACAGGGATCTGGAAACACCATATATTTT. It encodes CASCTLQGSGNTIYF.

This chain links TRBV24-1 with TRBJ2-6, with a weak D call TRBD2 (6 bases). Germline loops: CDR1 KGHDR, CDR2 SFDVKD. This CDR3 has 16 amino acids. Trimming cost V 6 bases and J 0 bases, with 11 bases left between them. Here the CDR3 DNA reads TGTGCCACCAGTACGGGGGTGCACTCTGGGGCCAACGTCCTGACTTTC. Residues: CATSTGVHSGANVLTF.

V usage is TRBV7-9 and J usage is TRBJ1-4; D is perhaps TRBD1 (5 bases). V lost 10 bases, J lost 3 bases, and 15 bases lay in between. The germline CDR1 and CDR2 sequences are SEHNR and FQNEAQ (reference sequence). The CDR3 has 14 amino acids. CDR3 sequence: CATEAGIPNEKLFF. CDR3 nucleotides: TGTGCCACCGAGGCAGGGATTCCTAATGAAAAACTGTTTTTT.

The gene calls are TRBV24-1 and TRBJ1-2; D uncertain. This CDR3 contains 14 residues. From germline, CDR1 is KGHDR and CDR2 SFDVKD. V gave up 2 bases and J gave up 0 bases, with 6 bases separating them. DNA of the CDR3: TGTGCCACCAGTGATTCGTCCGCTAACTATGGCTACACCTTC. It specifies CATSDSSANYGYTF.

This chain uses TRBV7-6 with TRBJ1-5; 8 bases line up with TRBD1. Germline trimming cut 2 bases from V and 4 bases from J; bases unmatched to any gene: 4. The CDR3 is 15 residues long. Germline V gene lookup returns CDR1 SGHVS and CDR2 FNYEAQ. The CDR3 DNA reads TGTGCCAGCAGCTTAAGCCAGGGGGCAAATCAGCCCCAGCATTTT. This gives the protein CASSLSQGANQPQHF.

The CDR3 nucleotides read TGTGCCTGGAGTGTTGGGACTAGCGGGAGACCAGATACGCAGTATTTT. Encoded protein: CAWSVGTSGRPDTQYF. This rearrangement joins TRBV30 to TRBJ2-3; TRBD2 aligns across 14 bases. Germline loops: CDR1 GTSNPN, CDR2 SVGIG (reference sequence). J was trimmed by 4 bases and V by 0 bases; bases with no gene match: 3. This CDR3 is 16 amino acids long.

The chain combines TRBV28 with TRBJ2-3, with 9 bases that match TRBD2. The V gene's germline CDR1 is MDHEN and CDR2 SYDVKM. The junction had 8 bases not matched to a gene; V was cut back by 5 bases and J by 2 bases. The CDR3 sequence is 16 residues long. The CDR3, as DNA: TGTGCCAGCAGTCTCGGGACTAGCAGAGCCACAGATACGCAGTATTTT. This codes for CASSLGTSRATDTQYF.

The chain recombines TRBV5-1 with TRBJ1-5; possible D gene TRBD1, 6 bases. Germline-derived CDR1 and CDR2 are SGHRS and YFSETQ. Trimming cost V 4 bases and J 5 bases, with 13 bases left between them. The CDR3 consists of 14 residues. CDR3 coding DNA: TGCGCCAGCAGCCCTACAGGGCCGGATCAGCCCCAGCATTTT. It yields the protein CASSPTGPDQPQHF.

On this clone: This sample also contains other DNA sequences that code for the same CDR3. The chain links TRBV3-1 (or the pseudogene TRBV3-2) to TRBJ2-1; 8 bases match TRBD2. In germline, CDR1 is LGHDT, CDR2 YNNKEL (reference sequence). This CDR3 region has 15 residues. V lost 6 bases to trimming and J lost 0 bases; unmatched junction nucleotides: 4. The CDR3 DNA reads TGTGCCAGCAGTCTAAGCGGGGGCTCCTACAATGAGCAGTTCTTC. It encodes CASSLSGGSYNEQFF.

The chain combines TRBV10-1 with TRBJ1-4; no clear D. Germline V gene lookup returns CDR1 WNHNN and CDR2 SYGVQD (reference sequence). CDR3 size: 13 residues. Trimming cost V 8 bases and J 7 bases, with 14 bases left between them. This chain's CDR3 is CASPRWSLEKLFF. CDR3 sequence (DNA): TGCGCCAGCCCTCGGTGGAGTCTTGAAAAACTGTTTTTT.